Presented here are 18 T cell receptor beta chains from one specimen sequenced in a study of T cell responses to AZD1222 COVID-19 vaccine. Sequencing was performed with immunoSEQ multiplex PCR; in TCRdb, only in-frame clones are kept and a portion is missing. This table holds over 95,000 clones, more than 90% found once. The source material was peripheral blood, sampled on day 0 of AZD1222 vaccination. All receptors derive from an adult in good health.

The chain joins TRBV5-1 to TRBJ2-1; 7 nucleotides agree with TRBD2. Germline-derived CDR1 and CDR2 are SGHRS and YFSETQ. V was clipped by 7 bases and J by 7 bases; unmatched bases: 5. The CDR3 runs 12 residues. Here the CDR3 reads CASGDGGNEQFF. CDR3 bases: TGCGCCAGCGGGGACGGGGGGAATGAGCAGTTCTTC.

The table lists this clone with a count of one. The chain couples TRBV7-2 to TRBJ1-5; D unresolved. From germline, CDR1 is SGHTA and CDR2 FQGNSA. This CDR3 region has 13 residues. The V end lost 5 bases, the J end lost 4 bases, and 9 bases lay between the germline ends. CDR3 in DNA: TGTGCCAGCAGCAAAGGGAAAAATCAGCCCCAGCATTTT. This encodes CASSKGKNQPQHF.

The chain has TRBV11-2 and TRBJ2-1; no firm D call. CDR1 and CDR2 (germline): SGHAT, FQNNGV. This CDR3 is built from 12 residues. V was shortened by 0 bases and J by 6 bases, with 3 bases between the two germline ends. CDR3 nucleotide sequence: TGTGCCAGCAGCTTAGAGGTCAATGAGCAGTTCTTC. Its translation is CASSLEVNEQFF. Together with reference TRBV11-2 and TRBJ2-1, the CDR3 gives the full variable domain: EAGVAQSPRYKIIEKRQSVAFWCNPISGHATLYWYQQILGQGPKLLIQFQNNGVVDDSQLPKDRFSAERLKGVDSTLKIQPAKLEDSAVYLCASSLEVNEQFFGPGTRLTVL.

Here the CDR3 DNA reads TGTGCTAGTGGTTTGACCGGGACAGGGGTCGGTAATTCACCCCTCCACTTT. Its protein is CASGLTGTGVGNSPLHF. The rearrangement joins TRBV12-5 to TRBJ1-6, with 10 nucleotides matching TRBD1. Germline CDR1 reads LGHNT; CDR2 reads FRNRAP. Trimming removed 2 bases from V and 6 bases from J; junction bases left unmatched: 7. CDR3 length equals 17 residues.

The V call is TRBV7-9, the J call TRBJ1-1; D is ambiguous. CDR3 length: 14 amino acids. V lost 0 bases and J 4 bases, leaving 9 bases between the germline ends. In germline, CDR1 is SEHNR, CDR2 FQNEAQ (reference sequence). CDR3 coding DNA: TGTGCCAGCAGCTTAGCGAAGGGCAGCACTGAAGCTTTCTTT. Translated, it gives CASSLAKGSTEAFF.

V and J are TRBV28 and TRBJ1-5; 8 bases align to TRBD1. This CDR3 is built from 16 residues. Germline values: CDR1 MDHEN, CDR2 SYDVKM. Germline trimming cut 5 bases from V and 7 bases from J; bases unmatched to any gene: 13. CDR3 residues: CASSPRTGLSRQPQHF. CDR3 DNA: TGTGCCAGCAGTCCCCGGACAGGGCTATCGAGACAGCCCCAGCATTTT.

J is TRBJ1-6 and V is TRBV27, with D perhaps TRBD1 (6 bases). The CDR3 length is 14 residues. Looked up from germline, CDR1 is MNHEY and CDR2 is SMNVEV (reference sequence). V lost 2 bases and J 6 bases, leaving 8 bases between the germline ends. CDR3 nucleotides: TGTGCCAGCAGTTTAAACAGGGCTAATTCACCCCTCCACTTT. Translation gives CASSLNRANSPLHF.

V is TRBV2 and J is TRBJ2-7, with 7 bases matching TRBD2. V shed 5 bases and J 6 bases; nucleotides not matched to a gene: 7. Germline-derived CDR1 and CDR2 are SNHLY and FYNNEI. The CDR3 extends over 13 amino acids. CDR3 sequence reads: CASSILGGSEQYF. DNA for the CDR3: TGTGCCAGCAGTATCCTGGGGGGGAGCGAGCAGTACTTC. The whole variable domain, remainder taken from reference TRBV2 and TRBJ2-7, is EPEVTQTPSHQVTQMGQEVILRCVPISNHLYFYWYRQILGQKVEFLVSFYNNEISEKSEIFDDQFSVERPDGSNFTLKIRSTKLEDSAMYFCASSILGGSEQYFGPGTRLTVT.

The V gene is TRBV2, the J gene TRBJ2-1; either TRBD1 or TRBD2 may fit D (5 bases each). V shed 6 bases and J shed 5 bases, with 11 bases lying between them. Germline V gene lookup returns CDR1 SNHLY and CDR2 FYNNEI. The CDR3 totals 13 residues. Written as DNA, the CDR3 is TGTGCCAGCAGGCAGGGACGGGACAATGAGCAGTTCTTC. Translation gives CASRQGRDNEQFF.

The V gene is TRBV4-1, the J gene TRBJ2-1; 10 bases are shared with TRBD2. This CDR3 comprises 18 residues. CDR1 MGHRA and CDR2 YSYEKL come from the germline V gene. J gave up 1 base and V 0 bases, and 6 bases lay outside the gene matches. CDR3 DNA: TGCGCCAGCAGCCAAGATCACCCTAGCGGGAGATCCTACAATGAGCAGTTCTTC. Translation: CASSQDHPSGRSYNEQFF.

CDR3 in amino acids: CASSSPGTGVYNEQFF. Written as DNA, the CDR3 is TGTGCCAGCAGTTCCCCCGGGACAGGGGTTTACAATGAGCAGTTCTTC. The V call is TRBV6-2 or TRBV6-3, the J call TRBJ2-1; 10 bases map to TRBD1. J gave up 4 bases and V 4 bases, and 7 bases lay outside the gene matches. Germline V gene lookup returns CDR1 MNHEY and CDR2 SVGEGT. The CDR3 is made up of 16 amino acids.

The genes are TRBV4-2 and TRBJ2-1; D is possibly TRBD1 (6 bases). Deletions cut 3 bases from V and 2 bases from J, with 20 bases between. CDR3 length equals 18 residues. The germline V gene has CDR1 LGHNA and CDR2 YNFKEQ. CDR3 nucleotides: TGTGCCAGCAGCCAGGACCCTCTGGCAGGGGTGGCCTACAATGAGCAGTTCTTC. Translating gives CASSQDPLAGVAYNEQFF.

The chain combines TRBV19 with TRBJ1-2; tentatively, D is TRBD1 (5 bases). This CDR3 is 13 amino acids long. Germline CDR1 and CDR2: LNHDA and SQIVND (reference sequence). V lost 7 bases and J 2 bases, leaving 11 bases between the germline ends. The CDR3 protein is CASTPGRNYGYTF. In nucleotides, the CDR3 is TGTGCCAGTACGCCAGGGAGAAACTATGGCTACACCTTC.

The chain employs TRBV15 and TRBJ1-3; 9 positions match TRBD1. The V and J ends lost 6 bases and 4 bases, in that order; junction bases with no gene match: 7. The length of the CDR3 is 15 residues. Per the germline V gene, CDR1 is LNHNV and CDR2 is YYDKDF (reference sequence). In nucleotides, the CDR3 is TGTGCCACCAGGCAGATGACAGGGGGAGGAAACACCATATATTTT. Translating it yields CATRQMTGGGNTIYF.

The V gene is TRBV28, the J gene TRBJ2-7; D gene unclear. The length of the CDR3 is 13 residues. Per the germline V gene, CDR1 is MDHEN and CDR2 is SYDVKM. The V gene lost 4 bases and the J gene lost 1 base, with 8 bases spanning the gap. The CDR3 nucleotides are TGTGCCAGCAGTTCTTATCCATCCTACGAGCAGTACTTC. Its protein is CASSSYPSYEQYF.

The rearrangement uses TRBV24-1 and TRBJ2-5; 10 nucleotides line up with TRBD2. The CDR3 extends over 16 amino acids. Per the germline V gene, CDR1 is KGHDR and CDR2 is SFDVKD. The junction had 9 bases not matched to a gene; V was cut back by 4 bases and J by 5 bases. Here the CDR3 DNA reads TGTGCCACCAGTGAAACTAGCGGGGTAGAGCTGGAGACCCAGTACTTC. Amino acid sequence: CATSETSGVELETQYF.

The gene calls are TRBV5-4 and TRBJ1-1, with D unclear. Germline V gene sequence: CDR1 SGHNT, CDR2 YYREEE (reference sequence). With 4 bases removed from V and 2 bases from J, the gap between germline ends came to 12 bases. This CDR3 region has 14 residues. This CDR3 reads CASSHVDGNTEAFF. The CDR3 nucleotides are TGTGCCAGCAGCCATGTGGACGGTAACACTGAAGCTTTCTTT.

This sequence joins TRBV6-5 and TRBJ2-1; TRBD1 matches 8 bases. Germline CDR1 MNHEY, CDR2 SVGAGI. The junction had 3 bases not matched to a gene; V was cut back by 2 bases and J by 3 bases. The CDR3 totals 15 residues. CDR3 loop: CASSYGTGVYNEQFF. The CDR3 bases are TGTGCCAGCAGTTACGGGACAGGAGTCTACAATGAGCAGTTCTTC.